This is a list of T cell receptor beta chains from one sample in a study of T cell responses to AZD1222 COVID-19 vaccine. TCRdb's table, derived via immunoSEQ multiplex PCR, lists solely in-frame clones and lacks some. Of fewer than 180,000 clones in the sample, roughly 90% are singletons; the top ten hold roughly 3.4%. This specimen consisted of peripheral blood, obtained 28 days after the second AZD1222 dose. The receptors come from an adult who received the AZD1222 COVID-19 vaccine. Each CDR3 is given with its conserved first and last residue. D genes are given only for firm matches. Some rows have no size entry. The others give once, few or many, or a class for an expanded clone.

abundance	j_gene	v_gene	d_gene	CDR3aa	CDR3nt
-	TRBJ1-2	TRBV4-1	-	CASSHSPGSVYTF	TGCGCCAGCAGCCATTCACCAGGGAGTGTTTACACCTTC
-	TRBJ2-5	TRBV6-5	-	CASSRDGQETQYF	TGTGCCAGCAGTCGGGACGGCCAAGAGACCCAGTACTTC
few	TRBJ1-3	TRBV18	-	CASSPLQHSGNTIYF	TGTGCCAGCTCACCACTACAGCACTCTGGAAACACCATATATTTT
-	TRBJ2-7	TRBV3-1/TRBV3-2	TRBD2	CASSPASGSGYEQYF	TGTGCCAGCAGTCCAGCTAGCGGGAGTGGATACGAGCAGTACTTC
-	TRBJ2-6	TRBV10-2	TRBD2	CASSESLAASDSSGANVLTF	TGCGCCAGCAGTGAATCGCTAGCGGCCTCTGATAGCTCTGGGGCCAACGTCCTGACTTTC
few	TRBJ2-2	TRBV7-6	-	CASSLDAGPTGELFF	TGTGCCAGCAGCTTGGACGCAGGGCCGACCGGGGAGCTGTTTTTT
-	TRBJ2-7	TRBV27	-	CASSSTPSLYEQYF	TGTGCCAGCAGTTCTACCCCTTCCCTCTACGAGCAGTACTTC
-	TRBJ2-7	TRBV27	-	CASSLGLGGYEQYF	TGTGCCAGCAGTTTAGGTCTGGGGGGCTACGAGCAGTACTTC
-	TRBJ2-7	TRBV4-3	-	CASSQDLTIAGEQYF	TGCGCCAGCAGCCAAGATCTGACTATCGCAGGCGAGCAGTACTTC
-	TRBJ1-1	TRBV27	-	CASSLWGYGTEAFF	TGTGCCAGCAGTTTATGGGGGTATGGCACTGAAGCTTTCTTT
-	TRBJ2-2	TRBV7-3	TRBD1	CASSPGTGGFGELFF	TGTGCCAGCAGCCCCGGGACAGGGGGTTTCGGGGAGCTGTTTTTT
-	TRBJ1-1	TRBV10-1	TRBD1	CASNPGGGTEAFF	TGCGCCAGCAACCCAGGGGGAGGCACTGAAGCTTTCTTT
-	TRBJ1-2	TRBV10-3	TRBD1	CAISELILQGGNYGYTF	TGTGCCATCAGTGAGCTAATATTACAGGGGGGGAACTATGGCTACACCTTC
-	TRBJ1-4	TRBV7-9	TRBD1	CASSLAGTGGAGEKLFF	TGTGCCAGCAGCTTGGCCGGGACAGGGGGCGCGGGAGAAAAACTGTTTTTT
-	TRBJ2-2	TRBV11-2	-	CASSLEPGANTGELFF	TGTGCCAGCAGCTTAGAACCAGGCGCGAACACCGGGGAGCTGTTTTTT
once	TRBJ2-7	TRBV5-4	TRBD2	CASSSGTSGREQYF	TGTGCCAGCAGCTCCGGGACTAGCGGTCGAGAGCAGTACTTC
-	TRBJ2-2	TRBV28	-	CASSVSSPRTGELFF	TGTGCCAGCAGCGTATCGAGCCCGCGGACCGGGGAGCTGTTTTTT
-	TRBJ1-1	TRBV7-9	-	CASSPSWGVGTEAFF	TGTGCCAGCAGCCCAAGCTGGGGGGTGGGGACTGAAGCTTTCTTT
-	TRBJ2-3	TRBV5-1	-	CASSLGQSADTQYF	TGCGCCAGCAGCTTGGGACAGTCCGCAGATACGCAGTATTTT
-	TRBJ1-4	TRBV29-1	-	CSVKGGMTNEKLFF	TGCAGCGTTAAAGGAGGAATGACTAATGAAAAACTGTTTTTT
-	TRBJ1-2	TRBV4-3	-	CASSQVPRDARYGYTF	TGCGCCAGCAGCCAAGTCCCCCGGGACGCAAGGTATGGCTACACCTTC
few	TRBJ1-4	TRBV19	-	CASSSQGGYDEKLFF	TGTGCCAGTAGTTCGCAGGGAGGCTATGATGAAAAACTGTTTTTT
-	TRBJ1-5	TRBV2	-	CASRRGNQPQHF	TGTGCCAGCCGAAGGGGCAATCAGCCCCAGCATTTT
-	TRBJ1-5	TRBV5-1	-	CASSLAGGDQPQHF	TGCGCCAGCAGCTTGGCGGGTGGGGATCAGCCCCAGCATTTT